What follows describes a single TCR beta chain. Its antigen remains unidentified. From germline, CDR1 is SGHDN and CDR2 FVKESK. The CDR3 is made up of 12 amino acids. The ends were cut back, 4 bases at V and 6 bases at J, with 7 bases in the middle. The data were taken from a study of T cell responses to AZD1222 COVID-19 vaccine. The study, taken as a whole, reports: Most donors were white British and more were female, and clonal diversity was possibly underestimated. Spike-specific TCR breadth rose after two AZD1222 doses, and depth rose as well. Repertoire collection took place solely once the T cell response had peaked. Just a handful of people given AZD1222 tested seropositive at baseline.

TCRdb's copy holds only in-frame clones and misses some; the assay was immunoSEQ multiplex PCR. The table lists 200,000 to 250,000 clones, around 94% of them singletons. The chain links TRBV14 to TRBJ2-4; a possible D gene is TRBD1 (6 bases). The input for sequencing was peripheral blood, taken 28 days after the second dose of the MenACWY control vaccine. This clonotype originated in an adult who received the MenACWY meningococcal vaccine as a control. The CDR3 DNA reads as TGTGCCAGCAGCCTGGACAGAAACATTCAGTACTTC. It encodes CASSLDRNIQYF.